Shown below are 12 T cell receptor beta chains from a single sample sequenced in a study of cytomegalovirus exposure and HLA in healthy donors. The primer mix had 60 Vbeta and 13 Jbeta primers. Clones were read by immunoSEQ multiplex PCR, and TCRdb kept only the in-frame ones, dropping some. Among about 170,000 clones listed, approximately 84% were seen once. The specimen was PBMCs. These TCRs come from a man younger than 45 in good health and CMV-seropositive.

This clone was seen a handful of times. The genes are TRBV6-5 and TRBJ2-1; 11 bases fit TRBD2. CDR1 MNHEY and CDR2 SVGAGI come from the germline V gene. The CDR3 has 15 amino acids. V shed 0 bases, J shed 12 bases, and the junction held 7 bases outside the gene matches. CDR3 DNA: TGTGCCAGCAGTTACTCTAGCGGGAGGGCCAAGGGGCAGTTCTTC. Its protein is CASSYSSGRAKGQFF.

The genes are TRBV5-4 and TRBJ1-2; 7 nucleotides agree with TRBD1. The germline gives CDR1 SGHNT, CDR2 YYREEE (reference sequence). Unmatched junction bases numbered 2, after V lost 4 bases and J lost 2 bases. This CDR3 has 13 amino acids. CDR3 residues: CASSTTGNYGYTF. As DNA, the CDR3 is TGTGCCAGCAGCACGACAGGGAACTATGGCTACACCTTC.

V and J are TRBV6-6 and TRBJ1-4, with no clear D. This CDR3 comprises 12 residues. CDR1 is MNHNY and CDR2 is SVGAGI in the germline V gene (reference sequence). V lost 7 bases, J lost 2 bases, and 5 bases lay in between. The CDR3 loop reads CASKRTNEKLFF. The DNA for the CDR3 is TGTGCCAGCAAGAGGACTAATGAAAAACTGTTTTTT.

The V call is TRBV7-2, the J call TRBJ2-1; 9 bases are shared with TRBD1. With V trimmed by 1 base and J by 4 bases, 5 bases remained unmatched. This CDR3 comprises 16 residues. Per germline, CDR1 SGHTA and CDR2 FQGNSA. This chain's CDR3 is CASSLVWDREYNEQFF. The CDR3 region has the DNA TGTGCCAGCAGCTTAGTATGGGACAGGGAATACAATGAGCAGTTCTTC.

The chain has TRBV6-1 and TRBJ1-5; D gene ambiguous. The CDR3 has 12 residues. Trimming stripped 3 bases from V and 7 bases from J, with 7 bases between. Germline CDR1 reads MNHNS; CDR2 reads SASEGT. CDR3 in amino acids: CASSDPGQPQHF. Here the CDR3 DNA reads TGTGCCAGCAGTGACCCGGGACAGCCCCAGCATTTT.

This chain connects TRBV4-1 to TRBJ1-4; D unresolved. The V gene's germline CDR1 is MGHRA and CDR2 YSYEKL. The germline V and J ends were trimmed by 1 base and 3 bases, with 12 bases remaining between them. This CDR3 comprises 16 residues. This CDR3 is CASSQAGRRANEKLFF. As DNA, the CDR3 is TGCGCCAGCAGCCAAGCCGGAAGGCGGGCTAATGAAAAACTGTTTTTT.

This clone appeared a few times. The chain recombines TRBV6-5 with TRBJ2-7; D remains ambiguous. Per germline, CDR1 MNHEY and CDR2 SVGAGI. This CDR3 region has 13 residues. V lost 5 bases and J 6 bases, leaving 14 bases between the germline ends. CDR3 DNA: TGTGCCAGCAGTCCCCAAGGAGCGCCCGAGCAGTACTTC. It codes for CASSPQGAPEQYF.

The chain employs TRBV23-1 and TRBJ1-5, with D uncertain. TRBV23-1 is placed among ORFs of uncertain function. Trimming removed 8 bases at V and 9 bases at J, with 11 bases between. CDR3 length: 11 residues. CDR3 nucleotides: TGCGCCAGCTCCCCGGTTCTGCCCCAGCATTTT. It specifies CASSPVLPQHF.

This rearrangement joins TRBV5-1 to TRBJ2-7, with D possibly matching TRBD1 (6 bases). This CDR3 is 14 amino acids long. The germline V gene encodes CDR1 SGHRS and CDR2 YFSETQ. V lost 1 base, J lost 5 bases, and 13 bases lay in between. In DNA, the CDR3 is TGCGCCAGCAGCTTGCCCGGGACATTGAACGAGCAGTACTTC. It specifies CASSLPGTLNEQYF.

This chain uses TRBV6-6 with TRBJ2-3, with 8 bases fitting TRBD2. Germline CDR1 MNHNY, CDR2 SVGAGI (reference sequence). The CDR3 totals 14 residues. V trimming: 6 bases; J trimming: 3 bases; junction bases outside the gene matches: 5. The CDR3 loop reads CASRRGGGTDTQYF. CDR3 in DNA: TGTGCCAGCAGACGGGGGGGCGGGACAGATACGCAGTATTTT.

In nucleotides, the CDR3 is TGTGCCAGCAGCTTTGCAGGGACTACAGATACGCAGTATTTT. This sequence encodes CASSFAGTTDTQYF. V and J are TRBV7-3 and TRBJ2-3, with D maybe TRBD2 (6 bases). From germline, CDR1 is SGHTA and CDR2 FQGTGA. The CDR3 contains 14 residues. With 3 bases removed from V and 3 bases from J, the gap between germline ends came to 10 bases.

The V call is TRBV18, the J call TRBJ1-1; 7 nucleotides line up with TRBD1. V gave up 2 bases and J gave up 4 bases; unmatched junction bases: 7. CDR3 length: 15 residues. Germline V gives CDR1 KGHSH, CDR2 LQKENI. The CDR3 here is CASSPSQGRSTEAFF. The CDR3 nucleotides are TGTGCCAGCTCACCATCACAGGGGAGGAGCACTGAAGCTTTCTTT. Filled out from reference TRBV18 and TRBJ1-1, the complete variable domain reads NAGVMQNPRHLVRRRGQEARLRCSPMKGHSHVYWYRQLPEEGLKFMVYLQKENIIDESGMPKERFSAEFPKEGPSILRIQQVVRGDSAAYFCASSPSQGRSTEAFFGQGTRLTVV.